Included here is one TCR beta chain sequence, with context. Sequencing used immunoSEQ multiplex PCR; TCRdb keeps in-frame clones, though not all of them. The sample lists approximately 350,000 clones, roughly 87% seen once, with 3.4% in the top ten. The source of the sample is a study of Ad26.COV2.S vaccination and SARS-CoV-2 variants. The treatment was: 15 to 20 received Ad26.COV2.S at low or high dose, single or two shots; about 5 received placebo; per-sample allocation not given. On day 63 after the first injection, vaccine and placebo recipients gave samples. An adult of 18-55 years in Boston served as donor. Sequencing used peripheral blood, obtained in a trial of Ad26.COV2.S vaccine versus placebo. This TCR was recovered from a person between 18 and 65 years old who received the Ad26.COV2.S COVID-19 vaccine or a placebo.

Written as DNA, the CDR3 is TGCGCCAGCAGCACGGACGGACACGTAAAATCCGATACGCAGTATTTT. Its protein product is CASSTDGHVKSDTQYF. The chain uses TRBV5-1 and TRBJ2-3; weak D call: TRBD1 (5 bases). Trimming left V 4 bases short and J 6 bases short, with 21 bases between. In germline, CDR1 is SGHRS, CDR2 YFSETQ. The CDR3 length is 16 residues.